Listed here are 31 T cell receptor beta chains from one sample, sequenced in a study of shared clonotypes between healthy human individuals. Assay used: immunoSEQ multiplex PCR; TCRdb lists only in-frame clones, some missing. The sample contains approximately 500,000 clones, roughly 95% of which appear only once. What was sequenced was naive CD4+ T cells sorted from blood. The subset here: CD45RA+ positively selected. The receptors come from a woman under 40 in good health.

V usage is TRBV30 and J usage is TRBJ2-7, with 7 bases fitting TRBD2. V was pared by 0 bases and J by 5 bases, with 10 bases of the junction left unmatched. CDR1 GTSNPN and CDR2 SVGIG come from the germline V gene (reference sequence). This CDR3 spans 15 amino acids. The DNA of the CDR3 is TGTGCCTGGAGTGTGGATGAAGCGGGAAGGAACGAGCAGTACTTC. Translating it yields CAWSVDEAGRNEQYF.

The genes are TRBV25-1 and TRBJ1-6, with a possible D match to TRBD1 (5 bases). The germline CDR1 and CDR2 sequences are MGHDK and SYGVNS. The CDR3 is made up of 15 amino acids. The V end lost 2 bases, the J end lost 6 bases, and 11 bases lay between the germline ends. This CDR3 is CASSEGSGTNSPLHF. The CDR3 DNA reads as TGTGCCAGCAGTGAAGGTTCAGGGACTAATTCACCCCTCCACTTT.

The chain combines TRBV5-1 with TRBJ2-7, with 8 bases identical to TRBD1. Germline V gene lookup returns CDR1 SGHRS and CDR2 YFSETQ. The CDR3 contains 15 residues. V lost 4 bases to trimming and J lost 2 bases; unmatched junction nucleotides: 8. CDR3 protein: CASSIYRGSPYEQYF. DNA of the CDR3: TGCGCCAGCAGCATTTACAGGGGGTCCCCCTACGAGCAGTACTTC.

The rearrangement links TRBV30 to TRBJ2-2, with a tentative D call TRBD1 (5 bases). Deletions cut 2 bases from V and 9 bases from J, with 19 bases between. The CDR3 extends over 15 amino acids. Germline-derived CDR1 and CDR2 are GTSNPN and SVGIG (reference sequence). The DNA for the CDR3 is TGTGCCTGGAGTCCAGTGGCGGTAGGGGCCCGGGAGCTGTTTTTT. Protein: CAWSPVAVGARELFF.

This rearrangement joins TRBV9 to TRBJ1-3; D perhaps matches TRBD1 (5 bases). V shed 1 base and J shed 4 bases, with 12 bases lying between them. The CDR3 is made up of 15 amino acids. Germline CDR1 reads SGDLS; CDR2 reads YYNGEE. The CDR3 region has the DNA TGTGCCAGCAGCGTACCAGGGACGGGAGGAAACACCATATATTTT. Its translation: CASSVPGTGGNTIYF.

The chain recombines TRBV6-6 with TRBJ2-5; D perhaps matches TRBD2 (5 bases). V dropped 6 bases and J dropped 3 bases, with 17 bases sitting between them. The CDR3 has 15 residues. The V gene's germline CDR1 is MNHNY and CDR2 SVGAGI (reference sequence). CDR3 DNA: TGTGCCAGCAGCCCTAGCTGGTTGACGAAAGAGACCCAGTACTTC. Protein product: CASSPSWLTKETQYF.

This clone was seen a single time. The chain couples TRBV10-1 to TRBJ2-5; 10 positions agree with TRBD1. Gene TRBJ2-7 matches the end of the DNA better, so the J call may be wrong. CDR3 length: 17 residues. The germline gives CDR1 WNHNN, CDR2 SYGVQD (reference sequence). The CDR3 DNA reads TGCGCCAGCGCCCAAGCGGGACAGGGGATGAATCCCTACGAGCAGTACTTC. It is translated as CASAQAGQGMNPYEQYF.

For this clone: The same CDR3 is also encoded by other DNA sequences in this sample. The rearrangement links TRBV5-1 to TRBJ1-5; 8 bases fit TRBD1. Germline CDR1 and CDR2: SGHRS and YFSETQ. This CDR3 spans 15 amino acids. J was trimmed by 2 bases and V by 0 bases; bases with no gene match: 1. Here the CDR3 reads CASSLEGQGNQPQHF. CDR3 coding DNA: TGCGCCAGCAGCTTGGAGGGACAGGGCAATCAGCCCCAGCATTTT.

The CDR3 loop reads CASSTGTGVNEQFF. CDR3 nucleotide sequence: TGTGCCAGTAGTACCGGGACAGGGGTCAATGAGCAGTTCTTC. The chain carries TRBV19 and TRBJ2-1, with 10 bases aligning to TRBD1. The ends lost 4 bases at V and 6 bases at J; junction bases unmatched: 3. This CDR3 region has 14 residues. Germline V gene lookup returns CDR1 LNHDA and CDR2 SQIVND (reference sequence).

J is TRBJ2-1 and V is TRBV7-3; no reliable D call. V lost 0 bases to trimming and J lost 0 bases, with 0 bases between them. The CDR3 is made up of 13 amino acids. Per the germline V gene, CDR1 is SGHTA and CDR2 is FQGTGA. The chain's CDR3 is CASSLTSYNEQFF. CDR3 DNA sequence: TGTGCCAGCAGCTTAACCTCCTACAATGAGCAGTTCTTC. The full variable domain, in which reference TRBV7-3 and TRBJ2-1 provide the parts outside the CDR3, is GAGVSQTPSNKVTEKGKYVELRCDPISGHTALYWYRQSLGQGPEFLIYFQGTGAADDSGLPNDRFFAVRPEGSVSTLKIQRTERGDSAVYLCASSLTSYNEQFFGPGTRLTVL.

Of note for this clone: Other DNA sequences in this sample translate to the same CDR3. The chain links TRBV30 to TRBJ1-1, with a weak D call TRBD1 (5 bases). Germline V lookup: CDR1 GTSNPN, CDR2 SVGIG (reference sequence). The CDR3 is 13 residues long. Trimming took off 0 bases at V and 1 base at J, with 6 bases between the two ends. CDR3 sequence: CAWSVQGNTEAFF. The CDR3 DNA is TGTGCCTGGAGTGTTCAGGGGAACACTGAAGCTTTCTTT.

The genes are TRBV19 and TRBJ2-7; 12 bases match TRBD2. Germline V gives CDR1 LNHDA, CDR2 SQIVND (reference sequence). The CDR3 is made up of 13 amino acids. V gave up 10 bases and J gave up 2 bases; unmatched junction bases: 3. The CDR3 nucleotides are TGTGCCAACCGACTAGCGGGAGCCTACGAGCAGTACTTC. It specifies CANRLAGAYEQYF.

To note about this clone: One end of the junction fails to match germline, which may point to a read error. The chain links TRBV5-1 to TRBJ1-1, with a tentative D call TRBD1 (5 bases). The CDR3 is made up of 17 amino acids. Germline CDR1 is SGHRS and CDR2 is YFSETQ. DNA for the CDR3: TGCGCCAGCAGCTCCACCCACCAGGGTCGGGGGAACACTGAGGCTTTCTTT. It is translated as CASSSTHQGRGNTEAFF.

V gene TRBV28 combines with J gene TRBJ1-2, with D uncertain. Trimming left V 6 bases short and J 5 bases short, with 16 bases between. This CDR3 spans 14 amino acids. Per germline, CDR1 MDHEN and CDR2 SYDVKM. The CDR3 loop is CASSPQTGYYGYTF. The CDR3 DNA sequence: TGTGCCAGCAGCCCCCAGACGGGATATTATGGCTACACCTTC.

The chain employs TRBV5-1 and TRBJ1-6, with D unresolved. Trimming pared 0 bases from V and 6 bases from J, leaving 13 bases between. The CDR3 runs to 16 residues. CDR1 and CDR2 (germline): SGHRS, YFSETQ. The CDR3 nucleotides read TGCGCCAGCAGCTTGGCCGGGAGCGGCTCTAATTCACCCCTCCACTTT. Translated: CASSLAGSGSNSPLHF.

V gene TRBV18 combines with J gene TRBJ2-3; D may be TRBD1 (6 bases). The CDR3 runs 20 residues. With 8 bases removed from V and 1 base from J, the gap between germline ends came to 31 bases. Germline V CDR1 and CDR2: KGHSH, LQKENI. The CDR3 spells CASTHNLPGAFTGGTDTQYF. The CDR3 region has the DNA TGTGCCAGCACTCACAATCTTCCAGGGGCCTTCACTGGTGGCACAGATACGCAGTATTTT. Full variable domain (remainder filled in from reference TRBV18 and TRBJ2-3): NAGVMQNPRHLVRRRGQEARLRCSPMKGHSHVYWYRQLPEEGLKFMVYLQKENIIDESGMPKERFSAEFPKEGPSILRIQQVVRGDSAAYFCASTHNLPGAFTGGTDTQYFGPGTRLTVL.

The rearrangement joins TRBV4-1 to TRBJ2-5, with 7 bases fitting TRBD2. The CDR3 runs to 13 residues. Trimming removed 4 bases from V and 11 bases from J; junction bases left unmatched: 10. The V gene's germline CDR1 is MGHRA and CDR2 YSYEKL. The chain's CDR3 is CASSPGLKSWQYF. CDR3 bases: TGCGCCAGCAGCCCGGGACTAAAAAGCTGGCAGTACTTC.

This chain connects TRBV9 to TRBJ2-6, with D possibly TRBD2 on 5 matching bases. The CDR3 is 15 residues long. V lost 4 bases and J 2 bases, leaving 10 bases between the germline ends. Germline CDR1 SGDLS, CDR2 YYNGEE. The CDR3 DNA follows: TGTGCCAGCAGCCCTAACGGGGCTGGGGCCAACGTCCTGACTTTC. Translation gives CASSPNGAGANVLTF.

This clone is a singleton in its sample. The CDR3 is CASSLAGVNQPQHF. The CDR3 DNA is TGTGCCAGCAGCTTAGCAGGGGTTAATCAGCCCCAGCATTTT. The rearrangement links TRBV7-2 to TRBJ1-5; D might be TRBD1 (5 bases). CDR3 length: 14 residues. CDR1 is SGHTA, CDR2 FQGNSA, per germline. V lost 0 bases and J lost 4, with 7 bases in between.

The V call is TRBV18, the J call TRBJ1-1, with TRBD1 matching over 9 bases. CDR3 length: 14 residues. CDR1 KGHSH and CDR2 LQKENI come from the germline V gene. J gave up 4 bases and V 3 bases, and 3 bases lay outside the gene matches. CDR3 bases: TGTGCCAGCTCACCGGGACAGGGAATCACTGAAGCTTTCTTT. It yields the protein CASSPGQGITEAFF.

V and J are TRBV25-1 and TRBJ2-5; 10 nucleotides align to TRBD1. The length of the CDR3 is 17 residues. The V segment lost 3 bases and the J segment 3 bases; nucleotides outside the gene matches: 10. Germline CDR1 reads MGHDK; CDR2 reads SYGVNS. The CDR3 is CASSDPSSGTGEETQYF. The CDR3 nucleotides are TGTGCCAGCAGTGATCCCTCCTCCGGGACAGGGGAAGAGACCCAGTACTTC.

This chain uses TRBV28 with TRBJ2-2, with D maybe TRBD1 (6 bases). The V end lost 10 bases, the J end lost 0 bases, and 12 bases lay between the germline ends. The CDR3 contains 14 residues. Germline CDR1 MDHEN, CDR2 SYDVKM. The CDR3 nucleotides are TGTGCCACCGGACAGATCGCGAACACCGGGGAGCTGTTTTTT. This translates into CATGQIANTGELFF.

The chain is built from TRBV11-2 and TRBJ1-2; TRBD1 aligns across 7 bases. V lost 5 bases and J lost 4; bases outside the gene matches: 7. CDR1 SGHAT and CDR2 FQNNGV come from the germline V gene. The CDR3 runs to 14 residues. CDR3: CASSQGQFFYGYTF. CDR3 DNA: TGTGCCAGCAGCCAGGGACAGTTTTTCTATGGCTACACCTTC.

J is TRBJ2-1 and V is TRBV6-4; 7 bases agree with TRBD2. J gave up 4 bases and V 5 bases, and 11 bases lay outside the gene matches. CDR3 length: 16 amino acids. Germline lookup yields CDR1 MRHNA and CDR2 SNTAGT. CDR3 DNA sequence: TGTGCCAGCAGTTCTTTGGGCGGGAGTGGGTACAATGAGCAGTTCTTC. Translated: CASSSLGGSGYNEQFF.

The chain carries TRBV4-2 and TRBJ1-5; 10 positions agree with TRBD1. The CDR3 is 16 amino acids. Germline CDR1 reads LGHNA; CDR2 reads YNFKEQ. The trim removed 3 bases at V and 3 bases at J, leaving 5 bases unmatched. CDR3 sequence: CASSHGQGGYNQPQHF. CDR3 nucleotide sequence: TGTGCCAGCAGCCATGGACAGGGGGGATACAATCAGCCCCAGCATTTT.

V and J are TRBV4-2 and TRBJ2-7; 9 bases match TRBD2. Germline V gene sequence: CDR1 LGHNA, CDR2 YNFKEQ. Germline trimming cut 6 bases from V and 3 bases from J; bases unmatched to any gene: 3. The CDR3 contains 13 residues. CDR3 sequence reads: CASSSTSGYEQYF. The CDR3 DNA follows: TGTGCCAGCAGTTCGACTAGCGGCTACGAGCAGTACTTC.

The chain uses TRBV5-1 and TRBJ1-2; D is ambiguous. The CDR3 is 15 residues long. CDR1 and CDR2 from the germline V gene are SGHRS and YFSETQ. The V gene lost 1 base and the J gene lost 8 bases, with 18 bases spanning the gap. The CDR3 DNA is TGCGCCAGCAGCTTGTTTTCTGGCAACCCAGAAGGCTACACCTTC. This translates into CASSLFSGNPEGYTF. The entire variable domain, with the rest obtained from reference TRBV5-1 and TRBJ1-2, is as follows: KAGVTQTPRYLIKTRGQQVTLSCSPISGHRSVSWYQQTPGQGLQFLFEYFSETQRNKGNFPGRFSGRQFSNSRSEMNVSTLELGDSALYLCASSLFSGNPEGYTFGSGTRLTVV.

The V call is TRBV28, the J call TRBJ2-2; D tentatively fits TRBD1 or TRBD2 (5 bases each). Germline CDR1 is MDHEN and CDR2 is SYDVKM. The length of the CDR3 is 13 residues. Trimming pared 6 bases from V and 8 bases from J, leaving 13 bases between. The CDR3 loop reads CASRERGRGELFF. CDR3 coding DNA: TGTGCCAGCAGGGAACGGGGCAGAGGGGAGCTGTTTTTT. Filled out from reference TRBV28 and TRBJ2-2, the complete variable domain reads DVKVTQSSRYLVKRTGEKVFLECVQDMDHENMFWYRQDPGLGLRLIYFSYDVKMKEKGDIPEGYSVSREKKERFSLILESASTNQTSMYLCASRERGRGELFFGEGSRLTVL.

V and J are TRBV7-3 and TRBJ1-5, with D possibly TRBD1 on 5 matching bases. This CDR3 spans 15 amino acids. From germline, CDR1 is SGHTA and CDR2 FQGTGA. V gave up 9 bases and J gave up 3 bases, with 18 bases separating them. CDR3 nucleotide sequence: TGTGCCAGGGGGGAGGCCCACAGGCACAATCAGCCCCAGCATTTT. It is translated as CARGEAHRHNQPQHF.

The chain joins TRBV6-5 to TRBJ1-2; TRBD1 aligns across 9 bases. CDR1 is MNHEY, CDR2 SVGAGI, per germline. The V segment lost 5 bases and the J segment 5 bases; nucleotides outside the gene matches: 9. The CDR3 contains 15 residues. The CDR3 DNA sequence: TGTGCCAGCAGTCCACTAGGACAGGGGAGGTATGGCTACACCTTC. This sequence encodes CASSPLGQGRYGYTF.

This clone was seen more than once but under ten times. The rearrangement links TRBV19 to TRBJ1-1, with D unresolved. The CDR3 totals 13 residues. The germline CDR1 and CDR2 sequences are LNHDA and SQIVND (reference sequence). Trimming removed 3 bases from V and 3 bases from J, with 8 bases in between. The CDR3 region is CASSMRRDTEAFF. In DNA, the CDR3 is TGTGCCAGTAGTATGCGGCGGGACACTGAAGCTTTCTTT. Looking up the rest from reference TRBV19 and TRBJ1-1 gives the full variable domain: DGGITQSPKYLFRKEGQNVTLSCEQNLNHDAMYWYRQDPGQGLRLIYYSQIVNDFQKGDIAEGYSVSREKKESFPLTVTSAQKNPTAFYLCASSMRRDTEAFFGQGTRLTVV.